This TCR beta chain was obtained from a study of a mutant IDH1 vaccine in newly diagnosed glioma (dated by TCRdb to the early 2020s). Notes on the research overall: Eight vaccinations were administered to patients in weeks 1, 3, 5, 7, 11, 15, 19 and 23, corresponding to visits V03 through V10. Vaccination was initiated 4-6 weeks after radiotherapy alone, or concurrently with temozolomide cycles in the chemotherapy-containing groups. The roughly 33 treated patients were approximately 62% male and roughly 40% female, with a mean age of approximately 40 years. Before enrollment, patients had received standard therapy of radiotherapy alone, temozolomide alone, or radiochemotherapy with temozolomide; most received the combination. Peripheral blood was drawn at six visits: V03 (baseline), V05, V07, V10, V12 and V13. Longitudinal TCRB deep sequencing was performed for 25 to 30 treated patients wherever samples were available for exploratory analyses.

Overall study outcomes, separate from this receptor: It was noted by the authors that analyses of patient blood samples could not be reproduced owing to sample limitations. Changes in the top peripheral T cell clonotypes picked up by TCRB sequencing did not appear to be linked to pseudoprogression. Across multiple MHC alleles, vaccine-induced immune responses were seen in around 93% of patients. Selection of PBMC samples for TCRB deep sequencing was based on availability.

On this clone: There is no known antigen for this receptor. No much larger clone exists at a distance of one base, and base qualities are not known.

Library preparation was by the immunoSEQ multiplex PCR assay. Rearranged TCR beta chain sequences were amplified with the hsTCRB Kit following the manufacturer's protocol. TCRB libraries were sequenced on an Illumina MiSeq. In the original analysis: The proprietary platform of the kit vendor was used for demultiplexing, trimming and gene mapping. The clones in this table, taken by TCRdb from immuneACCESS, are in-frame only. Not every clone is retained; where verified, under half of the shortfall comes from an unresolved V gene, and the cause of the rest is unknown. Clonal size and the V and J genes are those of that table, whereas D and trimming came from the DNA. The sample table records 100,000 to 120,000 clones; roughly 90% of these occur just once. Of the sample, 0.5% to 0.65% is held by the ten largest clones. Taken with the paper, the label for time point translates to: week 11, during vaccination. Every vaccine dose consisted of 300 ug of a 20-mer mutant IDH1 peptide in Montanide, administered subcutaneously together with topical imiquimod. Newly diagnosed WHO grade 3 or 4 IDH1-mutant astrocytomas showing loss of nuclear ATRX were present in the donors. The samples were drawn from NOA16, a multicentre, single-arm, open-label phase I trial in Germany that tested a mutant IDH1 peptide vaccine in humans for the first time. Genomic DNA for TCRB sequencing was extracted from EDTA blood using the DNeasy Blood and Tissue Kit.

The CDR3 holds 18 amino acids from the cysteine to the phenylalanine. Only the CDR3 DNA is retained, 54 bases long and in frame from the first base. As encoded in the germline V gene, CDR1 is MGHDK while CDR2 is SYGVNS. V lost 2 bases and J lost 0 bases; the stretch between them is 17 bases long. The chain couples TRBV25-1 to TRBJ1-5, with TRBD1 perhaps the D gene, on 5 matching bases. Specimen: PBMCs, collected from a glioma patient whose treatment included an IDH1 peptide vaccine. The clonotype comes from a woman aged 50 to 60 with glioma. The CDR3 reads CASSEPRDFLYSNQPQHF. The DNA sequence is as follows: TGTGCCAGCAGTGAACCCAGGGACTTCCTGTATAGCAATCAGCCCCAGCATTTT.